This TCR beta chain was retrieved from a study of blood T cell repertoires in COVID-19. Study details: Donors in the United States, Italy and Spain gave samples during acute or convalescent COVID-19.

This clone came up a few times. Repertoires were generated with immunoSEQ multiplex PCR, while TCRdb's copy carries only in-frame clones and drops some. The sample holds some 300,000 clones, around 84% seen once. There are 14 residues in the CDR3. Trimming stripped 5 bases from V and 6 bases from J, with 17 bases between. Germline CDR1 is MNHEY and CDR2 is SMNVEV (reference sequence). Sequenced input: peripheral blood. The chain has TRBV27 and TRBJ2-7, with D possibly being TRBD2 (5 bases). This clonotype originated in a man between 65 and 85 years old with acute or convalescent COVID-19. DNA of the CDR3: TGTGCCAGCAGTGGACTTAATCTCCGCGGCGAGCAGTACTTC. As protein: CASSGLNLRGEQYF.